Listed below are T cell receptor beta chains from one sample, sequenced in a study of cytomegalovirus exposure and HLA in healthy donors. Sequencing was performed with immunoSEQ multiplex PCR; in TCRdb, only in-frame clones are kept and a portion is missing. This sample has about 130,000 clones, with roughly four fifths found just once. The sample consisted of PBMCs. The receptors stem from a woman aged 60-70 years in good health and CMV-seronegative. The CDR3 runs from the conserved cysteine through the conserved F or W. D genes are given only for firm matches. The size field is filled for only some rows; it gives once, few, many or a size class.

J gene,clone size,D gene,V gene,CDR3 DNA,CDR3 protein
TRBJ2-1,.,TRBD1,TRBV19,TGTGCCAGTAGTATAGATCTGGCTGAGGACAGGCGGTACAATGAGCAGTTCTTC,CASSIDLAEDRRYNEQFF
TRBJ1-2,.,.,TRBV20-1,TGCAGTGCTCCCCAGAACTATGGCTACACCTTC,CSAPQNYGYTF
TRBJ1-5,.,.,TRBV7-2,TGTGCCAGCAGCTTAGTGGGATACGGACAGAACAATCAGCCCCAGCATTTT,CASSLVGYGQNNQPQHF
TRBJ1-1,.,TRBD1,TRBV9,TGTGCCAGCAGCCGACAGGGGGCGCACACTGAAGCTTTCTTT,CASSRQGAHTEAFF
TRBJ2-2,.,.,TRBV5-1,TGCGCCAGCAGCTTGCGGGAAGGTTCCGGGCCCCAGGCCGGGGAGCTGTTTTTT,CASSLREGSGPQAGELFF
TRBJ1-5,.,TRBD1,TRBV18,TGTGCCAGCTCACAGGGGGCTGGCAATCAGCCCCAGCATTTT,CASSQGAGNQPQHF
TRBJ1-6,.,TRBD1,TRBV30,TGTGCCTGGAGTGTGCATAACCGCGCAGGGGGCCCTAATTCACCCCTCCACTTT,CAWSVHNRAGGPNSPLHF
TRBJ1-4,.,TRBD1,TRBV2,TGTGCCAGCAGCGGCGGACAGGGTGGGAATGAAAAACTGTTTTTT,CASSGGQGGNEKLFF
TRBJ2-7,.,TRBD1,TRBV27,TGTGCCAGCAGTTTGCTAGACAGGGGAGGTCCCTACGAGCAGTACTTC,CASSLLDRGGPYEQYF
TRBJ1-1,few,TRBD1,TRBV13,TGTGCCAGCAGGGACAGGGCTGAAGCTTTCTTT,CASRDRAEAFF
TRBJ2-5,.,.,TRBV6-6,TGTGCCAGCAGTCTAGGCAGGGGTCAAGAGACCCAGTACTTC,CASSLGRGQETQYF
TRBJ2-2,.,.,TRBV7-2,TGTGCCAGCATAGTGGCTAGGAACACCGGGGAGCTGTTTTTT,CASIVARNTGELFF
TRBJ2-7,once,TRBD1,TRBV4-1,TGCGCCAGCAGCCCAATTTCTCGACAGGGGGGCTACGAGCAGTACTTC,CASSPISRQGGYEQYF
TRBJ1-4,.,.,TRBV28,TGTGCCAGCAGTTTCGGCCCTGACAGATATGCAACTAATGAAAAACTGTTTTTT,CASSFGPDRYATNEKLFF
TRBJ2-7,.,.,TRBV7-2,TGTGCCAGCAGCTTAGGGCAGACCTACTACGAGCAGTACTTC,CASSLGQTYYEQYF
TRBJ2-5,.,TRBD1,TRBV7-7,TGTGCCAGCAGCCCCGGGACAGGGAAAGAGACCCAGTACTTC,CASSPGTGKETQYF
TRBJ1-5,.,.,TRBV5-5,TGTGCCAGCAGCATGACAGCGAATATCAGGCCCCAGCATTTT,CASSMTANIRPQHF
TRBJ1-2,.,TRBD1,TRBV19,TGTGCCAGTAGTATTGCGGGACAGGCAGCCTATGGCTACACCTTC,CASSIAGQAAYGYTF
TRBJ2-5,.,.,TRBV5-8,TGTGCCAGCAGCGGGAGACTTCAAGAGACCCAGTACTTC,CASSGRLQETQYF
TRBJ1-6,once,TRBD1,TRBV5-1,TGCGCCAGCAGCCCGGGACAGGGCTACTCACCCCTCCACTTT,CASSPGQGYSPLHF
TRBJ1-2,.,.,TRBV19,TGTGCCAGTGGAGGAGCGGCAGCGTTTAGTCTCGGCTACACCTTC,CASGGAAAFSLGYTF
TRBJ2-7,.,.,TRBV9,TGTGCCAGCAGTAAAGGGGTTGACTCTTACGAGCAGTACTTC,CASSKGVDSYEQYF
TRBJ2-7,.,TRBD1,TRBV28,TGTGCCAGCAGCTCGACAGGGCGTACCAACGAGCAGTACTTC,CASSSTGRTNEQYF
TRBJ2-2,.,.,TRBV28,TGTGCCAGCAGCACTACCGGGGAGCTGTTTTTT,CASSTTGELFF
TRBJ2-7,.,TRBD1,TRBV7-2,TGTGCCAGCAGCTCATCGGGACAGCGATACGAGCAGTACTTC,CASSSSGQRYEQYF
TRBJ1-2,.,.,TRBV19,TGTGCCAGTAGTAGCGCGGGTCCAGCATTGTATGGCTACACCTTC,CASSSAGPALYGYTF
TRBJ2-2,.,TRBD1,TRBV14,TGTGCCAGCAGCTTGGACAGGGGGCTCACCGGGGAGCTGTTTTTT,CASSLDRGLTGELFF
TRBJ2-7,.,TRBD1,TRBV7-9,TGTGCCAGCAGCCCCGAGACAGGGAGCTACGAGCAGTACTTC,CASSPETGSYEQYF
TRBJ2-7,.,.,TRBV29-1,TGCAGCGTTGCTGAGGGAGGCTACGAGCAGTACTTC,CSVAEGGYEQYF
TRBJ1-2,.,TRBD1,TRBV6-5,TGTGCCAGCAGTTATTCAGGGGGCTATGGCTACACCTTC,CASSYSGGYGYTF
TRBJ2-7,.,TRBD2,TRBV30,TGTGCCTGGAGTCCTAGCGGGCCCTACGAGCAGTACTTC,CAWSPSGPYEQYF
TRBJ2-7,.,TRBD1,TRBV19,TGTGCCAGTAGTATAGATAGGACAGGACCCTACGAGCAGTACTTC,CASSIDRTGPYEQYF
TRBJ2-5,.,TRBD1,TRBV5-1,TGCGCCAGCAGCTTAGGACAGGGGTACCAAGAGACCCAGTACTTC,CASSLGQGYQETQYF
TRBJ1-4,.,TRBD1,TRBV5-1,TGCGCCAGCAGCTTTGGGACAGCCATTAATGAAAAACTGTTTTTT,CASSFGTAINEKLFF
TRBJ2-7,.,.,TRBV29-1,TGCAGCGTTGAGCCTCCAGGGCTGGACGAGCAGTACTTC,CSVEPPGLDEQYF
TRBJ1-2,.,.,TRBV20-1,TGCAGTGCTACAGGGTTCGGCTACACCTTC,CSATGFGYTF
TRBJ2-2,.,TRBD1,TRBV5-1,TGCGCCAGTACCAGGACAGGCTACACCGGGGAGCTGTTTTTT,CASTRTGYTGELFF
TRBJ1-1,.,.,TRBV20-1,TGCAGTGCTAGAGCGGGGACTGAAGCTTTCTTT,CSARAGTEAFF
TRBJ1-2,.,.,TRBV19,TGTGCCAGCCGACAGGAGCTCTATGGCTACACCTTC,CASRQELYGYTF
TRBJ1-4,few,TRBD1,TRBV2,TGTGCCAGATCACAGGGGGCGCTTTCTAATGAAAAACTGTTTTTT,CARSQGALSNEKLFF
TRBJ1-4,.,.,TRBV7-9,TGTGCCAGCAGCTTAGAGGGGGAAAAACTGTTTTTT,CASSLEGEKLFF
TRBJ2-2,.,.,TRBV5-1,TGCGCCAGCAGCTTGTTGGCAGTTATGAACACCGGGGAGCTGTTTTTT,CASSLLAVMNTGELFF
TRBJ2-7,.,.,TRBV7-9,TGTGCCAGCAGCCCTCGAGACAGGAACGAGCAGTACTTC,CASSPRDRNEQYF
TRBJ2-7,.,TRBD1,TRBV28,TGTGCCTCCGAGGGACAGGGCCTGTCCTACGAGCAGTACTTC,CASEGQGLSYEQYF
TRBJ1-2,.,.,TRBV19,TGTGCCAGTAGTCTCCCCACTGGTGGCTACACCTTC,CASSLPTGGYTF
TRBJ1-1,few,.,TRBV6-5,TGTGCCAGCAGTTATGGTCGGCACGACGGCGGTTTCTTT,CASSYGRHDGGFF
TRBJ2-7,once,TRBD2,TRBV5-1,TGCGCCAGCAGCCCAGGGACTAGCGAGGGCTACGAGCAGTACTTC,CASSPGTSEGYEQYF
TRBJ1-5,.,.,TRBV28,TGTGCCAGCAGTCGTCTGGGGCCCCCAGATCAGCCCCAGCATTTT,CASSRLGPPDQPQHF
TRBJ2-1,.,TRBD2,TRBV7-6,TGTGCCAGCAGCTCCCCCTTGACGGGAGGCGTGCTTGGGCAGTTCTTC,CASSSPLTGGVLGQFF
TRBJ1-2,few,TRBD1,TRBV7-3,TGTGCCGGCAGCCGCCGACAGGGGGAAGGCTACACCTTC,CAGSRRQGEGYTF
TRBJ2-1,.,TRBD1,TRBV28,TGTGCCAGCAGCCACAGGGGGAAAGGCTACAATGAGCAGTTCTTC,CASSHRGKGYNEQFF
TRBJ2-3,.,TRBD2,TRBV10-3,TGTGCCATCAGTGAGTCGGCGGGGGGGCCAGCAGATACGCAGTATTTT,CAISESAGGPADTQYF
TRBJ2-7,.,TRBD2,TRBV11-2,TGTGCCAGCAGCTTAGTGGCTAGCGGGACCCTTTTGCGGGAGCAGTACTTC,CASSLVASGTLLREQYF
TRBJ1-4,.,.,TRBV5-1,TGCGCCAGCAGCGAGGAACAGGCAACTAATGAAAAACTGTTTTTT,CASSEEQATNEKLFF
TRBJ2-4,few,.,TRBV6-1,TGTGCCAGCAGTGAAGCGGAGGACAGTGGAAACATTCAGTACTTC,CASSEAEDSGNIQYF